Listed here is a single T cell receptor beta chain. What it binds is unknown. The sample comes from a study of cytomegalovirus exposure and HLA in healthy donors. Overall study context: Unique TCR beta sequences numbering some 120 million came from 190 million or so T cells in an earlier analysis. General study points: Sequencing likely produced, as an artifact, a cluster of highly shared sequence variants. Evidence from a later analysis indicated that most CMV-associated TCR beta chains looked HLA-restricted. Some V segments, TRBV6-2 and TRBV6-3 among them, were indistinguishable and were therefore excluded.

PCR amplification relied on 60 Vbeta primers (plus 13 Jbeta primers). Clones were read by immunoSEQ multiplex PCR, and TCRdb kept only the in-frame ones, dropping some. The repertoire consists of about 120,000 clones, with 80% to 85% occurring once and the leading ten covering 2.2%. The germline CDR1 and CDR2 sequences are SGHDN and FVKESK. The V segment lost 4 bases and the J segment 7 bases; nucleotides outside the gene matches: 8. The CDR3 extends over 14 amino acids. This sequence originates from a woman in her 40s in good health and CMV-seronegative. J is TRBJ1-2 and V is TRBV14; 8 nucleotides agree with TRBD1. Sequencing input: PBMCs. This CDR3 is CASSRTWTGTGYTF. The CDR3 nucleotides read TGTGCCAGCAGCCGAACCTGGACAGGGACTGGCTACACCTTC.